This T cell receptor beta chain emerged from a study of cytomegalovirus exposure and HLA in healthy donors. PCR used 60 Vbeta primers and 13 Jbeta primers. The table came from immunoSEQ multiplex PCR; TCRdb's copy has only in-frame clones and leaves some out. The table records about 140,000 clones, roughly four fifths of them present only once. Trimming cost V 3 bases and J 5 bases, with 10 bases left between them. This CDR3 has 13 amino acids. Germline-derived CDR1 and CDR2 are MDHEN and SYDVKM. Findings of the study overall: Being indistinguishable, some V segments were excluded, TRBV6-2 and TRBV6-3 among them. The study labeled around 160 TCR beta chains cytomegalovirus-associated.

The donors (healthy individuals) were bone marrow donors. Donors had nominal health at sampling but likely had unrecorded immune exposures. Worth noting for this clone: Its antigen is not identified. Additional DNA sequences in this sample encode the identical CDR3.

This sequence was found in a man between 18 and 29 years old in good health and CMV-seropositive. The chain recombines TRBV28 with TRBJ1-1; TRBD1 is a possible D gene (5 bases). Material: PBMCs. The CDR3 nucleotides read TGTGCCAGCAGTTTGCAGGGAGGAACTGAAGCTTTCTTT. Residues: CASSLQGGTEAFF.